This T cell receptor beta chain was sequenced during a study of T cell changes during pregnancy in multiple sclerosis. Only in-frame clones appear in the TCRdb table, and some are missing; sequencing was by immunoSEQ multiplex PCR. The repertoire holds 32,000 or so clones, with about 89% as singletons. Sequencing used CD4+ T cells from peripheral blood mononuclear cells, obtained in the third trimester of pregnancy. The receptor was derived from a female donor in good health, enrolled as a control in a pregnancy study.

The CDR3 here is CASSQVGAGNTDTQYF. DNA for the CDR3: TGTGCCAGCAGTCAAGTGGGAGCGGGGAACACAGATACGCAGTATTTT. The chain uses TRBV5-6 and TRBJ2-3; 7 nucleotides match TRBD2. Germline-derived CDR1 and CDR2 are SGHDT and YYEEEE. The CDR3 runs 16 residues. V was pared by 5 bases and J by 2 bases, with 11 bases of the junction left unmatched.